This is a list of T cell receptor beta chains from one sample in a study of sequential checkpoint blockade in melanoma. The method was immunoSEQ multiplex PCR; TCRdb's version includes in-frame clones alone and lacks a portion of them. This table has under 15,000 clones, under 90% appearing once. Material: CD8+ T cells sorted from blood (inferred from file names), obtained from a patient given nivolumab and ipilimumab in sequence. The receptors come from a human donor with melanoma. The CDR3 runs from the conserved cysteine through the conserved F or W. The D gene is left open where the match is weak. Clone sizes are given selectively: once, few, many, or a class where the clone is expanded.

d_gene | abundance | j_gene | v_gene | CDR3aa | CDR3nt
- | once | TRBJ2-5 | TRBV6-1 | CASSEDGRLQETQYF | TGTGCCAGCAGTGAAGATGGCAGACTTCAAGAGACCCAGTACTTC
TRBD1 | - | TRBJ1-6 | TRBV5-1 | CASSETGDGDSPLHF | TGCGCCAGCAGCGAGACAGGGGACGGGGATTCACCCCTCCACTTT
TRBD2 | few | TRBJ2-3 | TRBV28 | CASSYRGRAWGTDTQYF | TGTGCCAGCAGTTACCGAGGGAGGGCCTGGGGCACAGATACGCAGTATTTT
TRBD2 | medium-sized | TRBJ2-1 | TRBV6-4 | CASSERGGYNEQFF | TGTGCCAGCAGTGAGCGGGGGGGCTACAATGAGCAGTTCTTC
TRBD1 | once | TRBJ2-6 | TRBV13 | CASSLTGSGANVLTF | TGTGCCAGCAGCCTGACAGGGTCTGGGGCCAACGTCCTGACTTTC
TRBD2 | - | TRBJ2-2 | TRBV7-6 | CASSLAGGPGTGELFF | TGTGCCAGCAGCTTAGCGGGAGGGCCAGGGACCGGGGAGCTGTTTTTT
- | - | TRBJ1-4 | TRBV27 | CASSSGLSGYNEKLFF | TGTGCCAGCAGTTCGGGCCTCTCGGGGTATAATGAAAAACTGTTTTTT
TRBD2 | once | TRBJ2-7 | TRBV15 | CATSRTLADTSDEQYF | TGTGCCACCAGCAGAACCCTCGCCGACACTAGCGACGAGCAGTACTTC
TRBD2 | - | TRBJ2-2 | TRBV27 | CASSASSGYTGELFF | TGTGCCAGCAGCGCCTCTAGCGGCTACACCGGGGAGCTGTTTTTT
TRBD2 | - | TRBJ2-7 | TRBV28 | CASSLLAGVVSYEQYF | TGTGCCAGCAGTTTACTAGCGGGAGTGGTGTCCTACGAGCAGTACTTC
TRBD1 | - | TRBJ1-1 | TRBV7-9 | CASGGQGAGGTEAFF | TGTGCCAGCGGGGGACAGGGGGCTGGAGGCACTGAAGCTTTCTTT
- | once | TRBJ2-1 | TRBV7-6 | CASSLDSYGEQFF | TGTGCCAGCAGCTTAGACTCGTACGGTGAGCAGTTCTTC
- | - | TRBJ1-1 | TRBV4-1 | CASSQEIGGRMINTEAFF | TGCGCCAGCAGCCAAGAAATCGGAGGCAGGATGATTAACACTGAAGCTTTCTTT
TRBD1 | - | TRBJ2-7 | TRBV7-7 | CASSLGTGFSYEQYF | TGTGCTAGCAGCTTGGGGACAGGGTTTTCCTACGAGCAGTACTTC
TRBD2 | - | TRBJ2-5 | TRBV6-4 | CASSDGLAGLQETQYF | TGTGCCAGCAGTGACGGACTAGCGGGACTTCAAGAGACCCAGTACTTC
TRBD1 | - | TRBJ1-1 | TRBV15 | CATSIDRGPEAFF | TGTGCCACCAGCATTGACAGGGGCCCTGAAGCTTTCTTT
TRBD2 | - | TRBJ2-1 | TRBV19 | CASLGLGNEQFF | TGTGCCAGCCTCGGACTAGGCAATGAGCAGTTCTTC
- | once | TRBJ2-1 | TRBV6-5 | CASRSTQGSEQFF | TGTGCCAGCAGATCTACTCAGGGGAGTGAGCAGTTCTTC
TRBD2 | - | TRBJ2-3 | TRBV9 | CASSASGTSGLGRADTQYF | TGTGCCAGCAGCGCCTCCGGGACTAGCGGGTTGGGGCGGGCAGATACGCAGTATTTT
- | - | TRBJ2-3 | TRBV9 | CASSVLQSTDTQYF | TGTGCCAGCAGCGTCCTGCAGAGCACAGATACGCAGTATTTT
- | - | TRBJ1-6 | TRBV28 | CASSYSGGGSNSPLHF | TGTGCCAGCAGTTACTCTGGGGGAGGCTCCAATTCACCCCTCCACTTT
- | - | TRBJ1-6 | TRBV5-6 | CASSSTGEGNSPLHF | TGTGCCAGCAGCTCGACAGGTGAAGGAAATTCACCCCTCCACTTT
- | few | TRBJ2-7 | TRBV5-8 | CASSLGGTGHEQYF | TGTGCCAGCAGCTTGGGAGGGACTGGACACGAGCAGTACTTC
- | - | TRBJ2-1 | TRBV19 | CASIPAGGGPVDEQFF | TGTGCCAGTATCCCCGCGGGCGGGGGCCCAGTGGATGAGCAGTTCTTC
TRBD1 | few | TRBJ1-2 | TRBV27 | CASSLYPGQGANGYTF | TGTGCCAGCAGTTTATACCCGGGACAGGGGGCGAATGGCTACACCTTC
TRBD1 | - | TRBJ2-5 | TRBV27 | CASHGVGTGGVKTQYF | TGTGCCAGCCACGGCGTCGGGACAGGGGGCGTAAAGACCCAGTACTTC
- | - | TRBJ2-7 | TRBV9 | CASSVAPGHAYEQYF | TGTGCCAGCAGCGTAGCCCCGGGACACGCGTACGAGCAGTACTTC
- | - | TRBJ2-7 | TRBV6-5 | CASSSLGSYEQYF | TGTGCCAGCAGTTCACTGGGCTCCTACGAGCAGTACTTC
- | - | TRBJ1-6 | TRBV5-6 | CASSSYNSPLHF | TGTGCCAGCAGCTCGTATAATTCACCCCTCCACTTT
TRBD2 | - | TRBJ2-3 | TRBV27 | CASSFGGGIVTDTQYF | TGTGCCAGCAGTTTTGGGGGGGGGATCGTCACAGATACGCAGTATTTT
- | - | TRBJ2-1 | TRBV6-6 | CASRDTESYNEQFF | TGTGCCAGCAGGGATACAGAGTCCTACAATGAGCAGTTCTTC
TRBD2 | few | TRBJ2-1 | TRBV7-9 | CASSLYLAGDDNEQFF | TGTGCCAGCAGCCTCTACCTAGCGGGAGACGACAATGAGCAGTTCTTC
TRBD2 | once | TRBJ2-3 | TRBV27 | CATGGPSTDTQYF | TGTGCCACGGGAGGACCTAGCACAGATACGCAGTATTTT
TRBD1 | - | TRBJ1-1 | TRBV28 | CASSLPQQGANTEAFF | TGTGCCAGCAGTTTGCCGCAACAGGGGGCGAACACTGAAGCTTTCTTT
- | once | TRBJ1-4 | TRBV5-5 | CASAGGDFANEKLFF | TGTGCCAGCGCTGGCGGGGATTTTGCTAATGAAAAACTGTTTTTT
TRBD2 | - | TRBJ2-7 | TRBV7-8 | CASSSLTGLARYEQYF | TGTGCCAGCAGCTCCTTAACGGGACTAGCTCGCTACGAGCAGTACTTC
- | - | TRBJ2-7 | TRBV19 | CASSIAADGYYEQYF | TGTGCCAGTAGTATAGCAGCGGACGGTTACTACGAGCAGTACTTC
- | once | TRBJ1-2 | TRBV27 | CASSPIQGFYGYTF | TGTGCCAGCAGTCCTATACAGGGTTTCTATGGCTACACCTTC
TRBD1 | - | TRBJ1-5 | TRBV15 | CATSRDGQGASSNQPQHF | TGTGCCACCAGCAGAGATGGACAGGGGGCGAGCAGCAATCAGCCCCAGCATTTT
- | - | TRBJ2-7 | TRBV6-5 | CASRLLGGYEQYF | TGTGCCAGCAGGCTTCTTGGCGGCTACGAGCAGTACTTC
TRBD1 | - | TRBJ2-5 | TRBV14 | CASNPDRERETQYF | TGTGCCAGCAACCCGGACAGGGAACGAGAGACCCAGTACTTC
- | - | TRBJ1-1 | TRBV4-1 | CASSLGLRSGTEAFF | TGCGCCAGCAGCCTGGGACTGAGGTCGGGCACTGAAGCTTTCTTT
TRBD2 | - | TRBJ2-7 | TRBV5-4 | CASSLGRGRALPPTYEQYF | TGTGCCAGCAGCTTGGGACGCGGGAGGGCCCTTCCTCCTACCTACGAGCAGTACTTC
- | once | TRBJ2-1 | TRBV4-2 | CASSPAQGSYNEQFF | TGTGCCAGCAGCCCGGCACAGGGTTCGTACAATGAGCAGTTCTTC
- | - | TRBJ2-7 | TRBV2 | CASSEAGAYEQYF | TGTGCCAGCAGTGAAGCAGGGGCCTACGAGCAGTACTTC
TRBD1 | - | TRBJ1-2 | TRBV19 | CASRTRGIPYGYTF | TGTGCCAGTAGGACCAGGGGGATCCCCTATGGCTACACCTTC
- | - | TRBJ2-7 | TRBV6-7 | CASSRLARSSYEQYF | TGTGCCAGCAGCCGGCTAGCGAGGAGCTCCTACGAGCAGTACTTC
- | - | TRBJ2-7 | TRBV5-8 | CASSPRITYEQYF | TGTGCCAGCAGCCCCAGGATTACCTACGAGCAGTACTTC
- | - | TRBJ2-2 | TRBV28 | CATWGIPGTGELFF | TGTGCCACCTGGGGCATCCCTGGCACCGGGGAGCTGTTTTTT
- | - | TRBJ2-5 | TRBV27 | CASSGSTDLMQTQYF | TGTGCCAGCAGTGGATCGACAGACCTCATGCAGACCCAGTACTTC
TRBD1 | - | TRBJ2-2 | TRBV27 | CASSFLLGQGSGELFF | TGTGCCAGCAGTTTTCTTCTGGGACAGGGTTCCGGGGAGCTGTTTTTT
- | - | TRBJ1-4 | TRBV28 | CASSLTGTLFATNEKLFF | TGTGCCAGCAGCCTCACCGGGACACTATTTGCAACTAATGAAAAACTGTTTTTT
TRBD1 | - | TRBJ2-4 | TRBV4-1 | CASSQKDTGGGPNF | TGCGCCAGCAGCCAAAAGGATACAGGGGGCGGTCCCAACTTC
- | - | TRBJ2-7 | TRBV4-2 | CASSQDLGTYEQYF | TGTGCCAGCAGCCAAGATCTTGGCACCTACGAGCAGTACTTC
- | - | TRBJ1-1 | TRBV19 | CASSPTPGPGSEAFF | TGTGCCAGTAGTCCCACTCCGGGACCCGGGAGTGAAGCTTTCTTT
TRBD1 | - | TRBJ1-1 | TRBV2 | CASSETGGRTEAFF | TGTGCCAGCAGTGAAACAGGGGGCAGGACTGAAGCTTTCTTT
TRBD2 | - | TRBJ2-1 | TRBV5-1 | CASSLGYFSGVNYNEQFF | TGCGCCAGCAGCTTGGGATACTTTAGCGGGGTAAACTACAATGAGCAGTTCTTC
- | - | TRBJ2-6 | TRBV9 | CASSVDKTGSISGANVLTF | TGTGCCAGCAGCGTAGATAAGACAGGATCGATCTCTGGGGCCAACGTCCTGACTTTC
- | - | TRBJ1-2 | TRBV27 | CASSPSGGNYGYTF | TGTGCCAGCAGTCCGTCTGGAGGTAACTATGGCTACACCTTC